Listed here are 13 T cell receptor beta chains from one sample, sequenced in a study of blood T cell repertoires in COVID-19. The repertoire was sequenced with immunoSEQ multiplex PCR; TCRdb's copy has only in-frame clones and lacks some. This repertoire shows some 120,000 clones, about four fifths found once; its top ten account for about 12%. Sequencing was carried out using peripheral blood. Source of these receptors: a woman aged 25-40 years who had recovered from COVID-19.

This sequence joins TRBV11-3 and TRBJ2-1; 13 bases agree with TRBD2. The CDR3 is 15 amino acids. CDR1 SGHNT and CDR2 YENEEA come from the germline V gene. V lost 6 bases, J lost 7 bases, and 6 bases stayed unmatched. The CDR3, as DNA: TGTGCCAGCAGTCGGACTAGCGGGAGTATAAATGAGCAGTTCTTC. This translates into CASSRTSGSINEQFF. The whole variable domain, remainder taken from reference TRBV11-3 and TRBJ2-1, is EAGVVQSPRYKIIEKKQPVAFWCNPISGHNTLYWYLQNLGQGPELLIRYENEEAVDDSQLPKDRFSAERLKGVDSTLKIQPAELGDSAVYLCASSRTSGSINEQFFGPGTRLTVL.

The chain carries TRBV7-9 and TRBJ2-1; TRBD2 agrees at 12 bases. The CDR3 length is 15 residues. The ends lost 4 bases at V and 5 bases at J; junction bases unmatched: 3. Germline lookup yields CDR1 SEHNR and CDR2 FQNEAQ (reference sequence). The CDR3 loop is CASSSTSGGNNEQFF. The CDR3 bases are TGTGCCAGCAGCTCCACTAGCGGGGGGAACAATGAGCAGTTCTTC.

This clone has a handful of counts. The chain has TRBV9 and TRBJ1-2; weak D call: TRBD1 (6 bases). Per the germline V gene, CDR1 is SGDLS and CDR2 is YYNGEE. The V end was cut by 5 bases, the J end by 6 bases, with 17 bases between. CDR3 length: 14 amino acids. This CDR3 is CASRARNRADGYTF. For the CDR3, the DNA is TGTGCCAGCAGGGCCCGAAACAGGGCAGATGGCTACACCTTC.

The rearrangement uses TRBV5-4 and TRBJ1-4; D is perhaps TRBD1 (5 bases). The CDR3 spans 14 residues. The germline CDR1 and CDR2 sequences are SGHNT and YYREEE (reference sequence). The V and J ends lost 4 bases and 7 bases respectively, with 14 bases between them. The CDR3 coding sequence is TGTGCCAGCAGCCTGGGGGGGGATGGTGAAAAACTGTTTTTT. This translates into CASSLGGDGEKLFF.

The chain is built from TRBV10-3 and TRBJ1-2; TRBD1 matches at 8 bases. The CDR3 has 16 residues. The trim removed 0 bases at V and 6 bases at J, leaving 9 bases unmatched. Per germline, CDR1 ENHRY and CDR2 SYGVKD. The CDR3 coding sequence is TGTGCCATCAGTGAGTCCTGGACAGGGTTGGAGCATGGCTACACCTTC. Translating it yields CAISESWTGLEHGYTF.

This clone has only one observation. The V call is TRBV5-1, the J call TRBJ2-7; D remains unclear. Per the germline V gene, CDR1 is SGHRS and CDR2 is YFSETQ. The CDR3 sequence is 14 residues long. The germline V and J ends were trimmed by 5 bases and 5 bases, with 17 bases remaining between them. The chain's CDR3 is CASRPFQAQDEQYF. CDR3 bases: TGCGCCAGCAGACCCTTTCAGGCCCAGGACGAGCAGTACTTC.

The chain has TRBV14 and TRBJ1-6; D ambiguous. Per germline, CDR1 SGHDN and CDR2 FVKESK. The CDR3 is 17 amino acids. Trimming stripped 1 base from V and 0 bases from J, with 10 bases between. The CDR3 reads CASSQVAYSSYNSPLHF. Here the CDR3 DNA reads TGTGCCAGCAGCCAAGTCGCTTATAGCTCCTATAATTCACCCCTCCACTTT.

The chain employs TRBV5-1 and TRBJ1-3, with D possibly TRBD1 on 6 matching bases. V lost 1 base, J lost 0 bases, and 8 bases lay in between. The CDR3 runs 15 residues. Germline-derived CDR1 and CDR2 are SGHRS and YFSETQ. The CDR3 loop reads CASSLQGTSGNTIYF. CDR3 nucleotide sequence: TGCGCCAGCAGCTTGCAGGGGACCTCTGGAAACACCATATATTTT.

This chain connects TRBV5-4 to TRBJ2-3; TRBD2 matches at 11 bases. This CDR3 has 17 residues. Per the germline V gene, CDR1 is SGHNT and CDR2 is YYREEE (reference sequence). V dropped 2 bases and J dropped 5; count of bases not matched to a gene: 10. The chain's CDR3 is CASSFTTSGSLRDTQYF. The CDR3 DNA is TGTGCCAGCAGCTTTACCACTAGCGGGAGTCTTAGAGATACGCAGTATTTT.

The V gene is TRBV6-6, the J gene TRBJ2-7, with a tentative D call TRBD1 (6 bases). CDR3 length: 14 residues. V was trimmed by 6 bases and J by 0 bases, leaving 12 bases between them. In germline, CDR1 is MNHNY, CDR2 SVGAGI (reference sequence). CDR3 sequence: CASSSTGLSYEQYF. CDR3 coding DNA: TGTGCCAGCAGCTCGACAGGCCTCTCCTACGAGCAGTACTTC.

CDR3 loop: CASSLVQGNMNTEAFF. CDR3 DNA: TGTGCCAGCAGCTTAGTACAGGGAAACATGAACACTGAAGCTTTCTTT. J is TRBJ1-1 and V is TRBV7-6; D is perhaps TRBD1 (6 bases). CDR1 SGHVS and CDR2 FNYEAQ come from the germline V gene. V lost 1 base, J lost 0 bases, and 12 bases lay in between. This CDR3 is built from 16 residues.

This CDR3 is CASGAILPGNTEAFF. The CDR3 nucleotides are TGTGCTAGTGGAGCGATACTTCCGGGGAACACTGAAGCTTTCTTT. This chain uses TRBV12-5 with TRBJ1-1, with D unclear. The CDR3 sequence is 15 residues long. V was trimmed by 6 bases and J by 1 base, leaving 15 bases between them. The germline V gene has CDR1 LGHNT and CDR2 FRNRAP.

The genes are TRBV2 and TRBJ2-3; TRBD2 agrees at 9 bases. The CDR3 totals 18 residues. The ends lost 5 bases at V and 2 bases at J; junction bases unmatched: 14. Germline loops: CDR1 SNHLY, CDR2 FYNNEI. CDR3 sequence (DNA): TGTGCCAGCAGTAGGGAGAGCGGGAGCGGGGGGCACACAGATACGCAGTATTTT. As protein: CASSRESGSGGHTDTQYF.